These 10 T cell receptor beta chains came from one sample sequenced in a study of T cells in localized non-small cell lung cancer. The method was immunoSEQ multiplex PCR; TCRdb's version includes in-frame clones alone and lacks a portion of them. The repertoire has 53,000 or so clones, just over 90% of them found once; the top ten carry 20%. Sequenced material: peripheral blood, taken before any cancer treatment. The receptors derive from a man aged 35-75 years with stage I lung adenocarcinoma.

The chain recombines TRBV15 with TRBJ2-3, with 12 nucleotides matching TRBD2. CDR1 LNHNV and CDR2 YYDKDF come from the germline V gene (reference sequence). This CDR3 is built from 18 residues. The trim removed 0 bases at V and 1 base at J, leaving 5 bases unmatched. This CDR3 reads CATSRDRTSGARTDTQYF. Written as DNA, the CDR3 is TGTGCCACCAGCAGAGATCGGACTAGCGGGGCGCGCACAGATACGCAGTATTTT.

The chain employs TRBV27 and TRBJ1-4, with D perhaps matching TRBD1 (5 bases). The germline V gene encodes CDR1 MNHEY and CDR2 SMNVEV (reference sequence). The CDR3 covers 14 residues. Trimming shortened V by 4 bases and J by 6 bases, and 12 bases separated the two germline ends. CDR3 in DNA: TGTGCCAGCAGTTCGAAGGGGCTCGATGAAAAACTGTTTTTT. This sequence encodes CASSSKGLDEKLFF.

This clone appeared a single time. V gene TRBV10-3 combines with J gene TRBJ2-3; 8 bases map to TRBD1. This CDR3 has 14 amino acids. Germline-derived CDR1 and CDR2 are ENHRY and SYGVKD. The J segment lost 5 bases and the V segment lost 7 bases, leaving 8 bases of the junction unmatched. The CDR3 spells CAIKTDRGQDTQYF. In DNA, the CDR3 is TGTGCCATCAAGACCGACAGGGGACAAGATACGCAGTATTTT.

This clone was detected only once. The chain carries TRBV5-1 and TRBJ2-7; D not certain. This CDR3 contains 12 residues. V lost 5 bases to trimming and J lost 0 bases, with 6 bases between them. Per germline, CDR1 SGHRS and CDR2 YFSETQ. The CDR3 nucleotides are TGCGCCAGCAGGGCCAGCTCCTACGAGCAGTACTTC. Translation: CASRASSYEQYF.

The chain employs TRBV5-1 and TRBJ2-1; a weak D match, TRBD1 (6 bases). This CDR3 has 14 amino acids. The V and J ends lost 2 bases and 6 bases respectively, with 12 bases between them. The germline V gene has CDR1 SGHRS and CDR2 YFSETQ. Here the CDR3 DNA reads TGCGCCAGCAGCTTTCAGGGGAACCTCAATGAGCAGTTCTTC. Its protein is CASSFQGNLNEQFF.

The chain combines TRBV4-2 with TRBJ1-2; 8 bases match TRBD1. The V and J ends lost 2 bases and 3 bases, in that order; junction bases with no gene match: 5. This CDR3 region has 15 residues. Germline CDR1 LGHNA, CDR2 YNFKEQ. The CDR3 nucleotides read TGTGCCAGCAGCCAATCGGGACAGGATTACTATGGCTACACCTTC. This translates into CASSQSGQDYYGYTF.

As DNA, the CDR3 is TGTGCCAGCAGTTGGACTAGCGGGAAGGAGCAGTACTTC. Translation: CASSWTSGKEQYF. The V gene is TRBV11-1, the J gene TRBJ2-7; TRBD2 agrees at 12 bases. Per germline, CDR1 SGHAT and CDR2 FQDESV (reference sequence). This CDR3 is built from 13 residues. V lost 6 bases, J lost 7 bases, and 4 bases stayed unmatched. Supplemented by reference TRBV11-1 and TRBJ2-7, the full variable domain reads EAEVAQSPRYKITEKSQAVAFWCDPISGHATLYWYRQILGQGPELLVQFQDESVVDDSQLPKDRFSAERLKGVDSTLKIQPAELGDSAMYLCASSWTSGKEQYFGPGTRLTVT.

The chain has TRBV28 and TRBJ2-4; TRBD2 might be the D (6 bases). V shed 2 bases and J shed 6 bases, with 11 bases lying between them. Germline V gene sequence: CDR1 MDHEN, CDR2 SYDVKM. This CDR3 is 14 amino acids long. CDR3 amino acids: CASSLLAGGNIQYF. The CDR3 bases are TGTGCCAGCAGTTTACTGGCCGGGGGAAACATTCAGTACTTC.

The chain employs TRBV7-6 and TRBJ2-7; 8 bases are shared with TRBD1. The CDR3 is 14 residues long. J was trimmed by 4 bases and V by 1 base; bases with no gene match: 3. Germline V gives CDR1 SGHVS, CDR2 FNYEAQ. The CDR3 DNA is TGTGCCAGCAGCTTAGTGCAGGGGGCGTACGAGCAGTACTTC. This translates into CASSLVQGAYEQYF.

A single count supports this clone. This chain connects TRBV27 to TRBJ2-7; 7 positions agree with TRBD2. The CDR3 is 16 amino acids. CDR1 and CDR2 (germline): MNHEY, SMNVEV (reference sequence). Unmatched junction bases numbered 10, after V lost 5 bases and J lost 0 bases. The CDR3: CASSPYSGQSSYEQYF. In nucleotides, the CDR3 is TGTGCCAGCAGTCCGTATAGCGGGCAAAGCTCCTACGAGCAGTACTTC.